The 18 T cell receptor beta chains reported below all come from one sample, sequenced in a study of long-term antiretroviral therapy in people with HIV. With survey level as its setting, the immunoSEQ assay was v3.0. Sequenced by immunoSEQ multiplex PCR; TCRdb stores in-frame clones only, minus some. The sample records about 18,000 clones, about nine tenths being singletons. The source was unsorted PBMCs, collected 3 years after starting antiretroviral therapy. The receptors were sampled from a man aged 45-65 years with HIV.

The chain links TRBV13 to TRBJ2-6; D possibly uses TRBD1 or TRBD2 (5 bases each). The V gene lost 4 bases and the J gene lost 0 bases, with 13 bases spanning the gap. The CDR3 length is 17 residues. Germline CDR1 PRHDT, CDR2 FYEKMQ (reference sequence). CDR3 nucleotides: TGTGCCAGCAGCTCCCGGGACGGCCTCTCTGGGGCCAACGTCCTGACTTTC. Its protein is CASSSRDGLSGANVLTF.

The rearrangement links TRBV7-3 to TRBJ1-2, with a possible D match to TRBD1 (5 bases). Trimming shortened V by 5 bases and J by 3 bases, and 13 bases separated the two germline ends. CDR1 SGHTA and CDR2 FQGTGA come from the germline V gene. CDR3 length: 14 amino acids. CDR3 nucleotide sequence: TGTGCCAGCAGCCCTGCGGGGACGGACTATGGCTACACCTTC. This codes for CASSPAGTDYGYTF.

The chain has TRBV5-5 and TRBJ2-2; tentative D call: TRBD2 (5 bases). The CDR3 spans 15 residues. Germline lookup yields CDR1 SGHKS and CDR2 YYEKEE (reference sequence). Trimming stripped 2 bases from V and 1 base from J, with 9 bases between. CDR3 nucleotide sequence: TGTGCCAGCAGCTTCGACGGGGTGAACACCGGGGAGCTGTTTTTT. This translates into CASSFDGVNTGELFF.

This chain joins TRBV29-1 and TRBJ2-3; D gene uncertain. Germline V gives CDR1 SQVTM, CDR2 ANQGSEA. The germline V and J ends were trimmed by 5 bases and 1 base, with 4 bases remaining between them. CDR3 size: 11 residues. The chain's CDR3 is CSVRGTDTQYF. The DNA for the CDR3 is TGCAGCGTTCGCGGCACAGATACGCAGTATTTT.

In DNA form, the CDR3 reads TGTGCCAGCAGCTTAGTAGGGGGTAGCACAGATACGCAGTATTTT. Its translation is CASSLVGGSTDTQYF. The chain recombines TRBV13 with TRBJ2-3, with D possibly matching TRBD1 (6 bases). The CDR3 consists of 15 residues. Germline V lookup: CDR1 PRHDT, CDR2 FYEKMQ (reference sequence). V was trimmed by 1 base and J by 0 bases, leaving 8 bases between them.

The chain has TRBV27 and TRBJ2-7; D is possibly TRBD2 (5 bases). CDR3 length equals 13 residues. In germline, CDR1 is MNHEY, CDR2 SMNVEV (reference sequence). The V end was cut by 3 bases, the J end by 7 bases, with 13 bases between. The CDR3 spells CASSFGPTGEQYF. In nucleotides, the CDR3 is TGTGCCAGCAGTTTCGGACCAACGGGAGAGCAGTACTTC.

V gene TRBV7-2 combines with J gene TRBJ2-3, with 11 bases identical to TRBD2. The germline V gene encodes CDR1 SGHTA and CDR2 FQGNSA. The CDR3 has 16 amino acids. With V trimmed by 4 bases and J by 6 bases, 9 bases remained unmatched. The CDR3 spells CASSSSSGGTRDTQYF. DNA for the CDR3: TGTGCCAGCAGCTCATCTAGCGGGGGGACGAGGGATACGCAGTATTTT.

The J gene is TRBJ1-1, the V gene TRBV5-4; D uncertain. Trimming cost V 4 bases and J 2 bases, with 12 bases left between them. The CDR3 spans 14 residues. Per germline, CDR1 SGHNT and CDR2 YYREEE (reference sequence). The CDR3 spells CASSHTAGNTEAFF. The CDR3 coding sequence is TGTGCCAGCAGCCATACCGCAGGAAACACTGAAGCTTTCTTT. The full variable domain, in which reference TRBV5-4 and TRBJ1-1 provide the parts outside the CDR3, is ETGVTQSPTHLIKTRGQQVTLRCSSQSGHNTVSWYQQALGQGPQFIFQYYREEENGRGNFPPRFSGLQFPNYSSELNVNALELDDSALYLCASSHTAGNTEAFFGQGTRLTVV.

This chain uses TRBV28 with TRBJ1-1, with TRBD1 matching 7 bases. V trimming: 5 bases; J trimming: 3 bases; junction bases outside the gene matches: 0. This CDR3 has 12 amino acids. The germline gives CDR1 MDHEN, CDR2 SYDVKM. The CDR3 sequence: CASSTGDTEAFF. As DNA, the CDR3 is TGTGCCAGCAGTACAGGGGACACTGAAGCTTTCTTT.

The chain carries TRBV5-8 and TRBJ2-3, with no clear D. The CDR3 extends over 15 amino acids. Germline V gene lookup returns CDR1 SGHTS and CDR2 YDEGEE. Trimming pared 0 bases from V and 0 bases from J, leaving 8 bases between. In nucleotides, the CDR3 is TGTGCCAGCAGCTTGGGGCGGACGAGCACAGATACGCAGTATTTT. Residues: CASSLGRTSTDTQYF.

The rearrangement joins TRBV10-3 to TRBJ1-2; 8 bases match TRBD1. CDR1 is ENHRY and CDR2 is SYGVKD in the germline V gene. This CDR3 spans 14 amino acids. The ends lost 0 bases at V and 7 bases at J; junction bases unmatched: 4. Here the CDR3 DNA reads TGTGCCATCAGTGAGTCAAGACAGGGGTCTGGCTACACCTTC. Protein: CAISESRQGSGYTF.

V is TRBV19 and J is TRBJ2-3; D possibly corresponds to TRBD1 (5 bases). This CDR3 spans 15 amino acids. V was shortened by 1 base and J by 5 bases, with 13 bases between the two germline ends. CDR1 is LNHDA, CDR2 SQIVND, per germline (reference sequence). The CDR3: CASSIGSGWEDTQYF. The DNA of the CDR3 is TGTGCCAGTAGTATAGGTTCAGGGTGGGAAGATACGCAGTATTTT.

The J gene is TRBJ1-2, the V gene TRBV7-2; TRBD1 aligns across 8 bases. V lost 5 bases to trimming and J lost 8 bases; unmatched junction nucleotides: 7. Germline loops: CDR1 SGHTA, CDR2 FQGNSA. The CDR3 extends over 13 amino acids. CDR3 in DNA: TGTGCCAGCAGCACAGGGGGGAAGGCCGGCTACACCTTC. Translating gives CASSTGGKAGYTF.

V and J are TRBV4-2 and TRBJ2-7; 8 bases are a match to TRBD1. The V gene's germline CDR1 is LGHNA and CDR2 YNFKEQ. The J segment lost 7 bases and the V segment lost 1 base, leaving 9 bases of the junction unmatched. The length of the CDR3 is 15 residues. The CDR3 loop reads CASSQGQGAEGEQYF. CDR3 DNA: TGTGCCAGCAGCCAAGGGCAGGGGGCCGAGGGTGAGCAGTACTTC.

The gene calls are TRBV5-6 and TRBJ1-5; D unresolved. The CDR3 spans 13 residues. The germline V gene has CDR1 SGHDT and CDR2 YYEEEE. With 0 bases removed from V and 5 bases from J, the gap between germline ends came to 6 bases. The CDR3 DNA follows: TGTGCCAGCAGCTTGGGTGCCCATCAGCCCCAGCATTTT. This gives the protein CASSLGAHQPQHF. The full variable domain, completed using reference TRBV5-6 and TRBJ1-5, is DAGVTQSPTHLIKTRGQQVTLRCSPKSGHDTVSWYQQALGQGPQFIFQYYEEEERQRGNFPDRFSGHQFPNYSSELNVNALLLGDSALYLCASSLGAHQPQHFGDGTRLSIL.

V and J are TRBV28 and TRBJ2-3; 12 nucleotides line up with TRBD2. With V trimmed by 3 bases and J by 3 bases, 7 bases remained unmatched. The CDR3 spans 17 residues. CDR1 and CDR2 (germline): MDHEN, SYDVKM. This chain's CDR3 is CASSLRLAGGSTDTQYF. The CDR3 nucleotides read TGTGCCAGCAGTTTGAGGCTAGCGGGGGGGAGTACAGATACGCAGTATTTT. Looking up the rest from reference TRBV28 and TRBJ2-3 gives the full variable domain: DVKVTQSSRYLVKRTGEKVFLECVQDMDHENMFWYRQDPGLGLRLIYFSYDVKMKEKGDIPEGYSVSREKKERFSLILESASTNQTSMYLCASSLRLAGGSTDTQYFGPGTRLTVL.

The CDR3 DNA reads as TGTGCCAGCAGCTTACCGGGGGGCCGCAATGAGCAGTTCTTC. Protein: CASSLPGGRNEQFF. The genes are TRBV7-9 and TRBJ2-1; D may be TRBD2 (7 bases). V was cut by 2 bases and J by 6 bases, with 11 bases left in between. CDR3 length equals 14 residues. Germline V gives CDR1 SEHNR, CDR2 FQNEAQ (reference sequence). The full variable domain, in which reference TRBV7-9 and TRBJ2-1 provide the parts outside the CDR3, is DTGVSQNPRHKITKRGQNVTFRCDPISEHNRLYWYRQTLGQGPEFLTYFQNEAQLEKSRLLSDRFSAERPKGSFSTLEIQRTEQGDSAMYLCASSLPGGRNEQFFGPGTRLTVL.

The CDR3 loop reads CASSLSYTYEQYF. The CDR3 DNA sequence: TGTGCCAGCAGTTTGTCTTATACCTACGAGCAGTACTTC. The chain joins TRBV27 to TRBJ2-7; D not resolved. The germline V gene has CDR1 MNHEY and CDR2 SMNVEV (reference sequence). The V end lost 3 bases, the J end lost 2 bases, and 8 bases lay between the germline ends. The CDR3 spans 13 residues.